This TCR beta chain was sequenced during a study of blood T cell repertoires in COVID-19. Background on the study: Both acute and convalescent COVID-19 samples were obtained from the United States, Italy and Spain. From T cells, B-cell-depleted T cells, or PBMCs came the material, which was cDNA or gDNA.

Under the authors' procedure: Estimation of nucleated cell counts relied on the amplification of reference gene primers. The repertoire was sequenced with immunoSEQ multiplex PCR; TCRdb's copy has only in-frame clones and lacks some. The D gene and trimming were derived from the DNA, and the V and J assignments and clone size from that table. This sample has about 52,000 clones, with 70% to 85% found just once. The Seattle patients, enrolled during active infection, were followed longitudinally. The source material was peripheral blood. The TCR sequence derives from a man older than 75 with COVID-19, enrolled during active disease.

The chain's CDR3 is CASTPRGTRDEKLFF. CDR3 nucleotides: TGTGCCAGCACCCCGAGGGGGACCAGAGATGAAAAACTGTTTTTT. The chain carries TRBV6-2 or TRBV6-3 and TRBJ1-4; D may be TRBD1 (6 bases). V dropped 7 bases and J dropped 6 bases, with 18 bases sitting between them. Germline CDR1 and CDR2: MNHEY and SVGEGT. This CDR3 is 15 amino acids long.